These T cell receptor beta chains were read from a single sample in a study of control samples from healthy donors and cancer patients. Profiled with immunoSEQ multiplex PCR; TCRdb holds only in-frame clones, not every one. There are 130,000 to 150,000 clones in the sample; roughly 92% occur only once, and around 11% lies in the top ten. The source material was blood. The receptors stem from a man in his thirties or forties in good health. Both conserved end residues are part of each CDR3. The order of the fields is D gene, J gene, V gene, clone size, CDR3 protein, CDR3 DNA. A D gene is named only where the DNA matches it firmly. Rows may omit the clone size; those that give it use once, few, many or a size class.

>NA|TRBJ1-5|TRBV12-2|NA
CASRLVGYQPQHF
TGTGCAAGTCGCTTAGTAGGGTATCAGCCCCAGCATTTT
>TRBD1|TRBJ2-3|TRBV6-6|NA
CASSYGQGVGDTQYF
TGTGCCAGCAGTTACGGACAGGGGGTTGGAGATACGCAGTATTTT
>NA|TRBJ2-7|TRBV9|NA
CASSVSPGAHEQYF
TGTGCCAGCAGCGTATCCCCCGGTGCCCACGAGCAGTACTTC
>TRBD2|TRBJ2-7|TRBV27|NA
CASSNPGLARKHYEQYF
TGTGCCAGCAGTAATCCGGGACTAGCGCGCAAACACTACGAGCAGTACTTC
>NA|TRBJ2-7|TRBV27|once
CASSSNWGYEQYF
TGTGCCAGCAGCTCCAATTGGGGCTACGAGCAGTACTTC
>NA|TRBJ2-7|TRBV27|NA
CASSLGLYYEQYF
TGTGCCAGCAGTTTAGGCCTGTACTACGAGCAGTACTTC
>TRBD1|TRBJ1-5|TRBV10-3|NA
CATRIGGQGYQPQHF
TGTGCCACCCGGATCGGGGGACAGGGTTATCAGCCCCAGCATTTT
>NA|TRBJ1-2|TRBV7-9|NA
CASSLVSGGGYTF
TGTGCCAGCAGCTTAGTTTCGGGCGGCGGCTACACCTTC
>NA|TRBJ2-1|TRBV4-1|NA
CASSQDRRGRLAFF
TGCGCCAGCAGCCAAGATAGGAGGGGGCGCCTCGCGTTCTTC
>NA|TRBJ1-4|TRBV21-1|NA
CASSKESGRTNEKLFF
TGTGCCAGCAGCAAAGAGTCGGGTCGGACTAATGAAAAACTGTTTTTT
>NA|TRBJ2-1|TRBV6-2/TRBV6-3|once
CASSMTGRQFF
TGTGCCAGCAGTATGACGGGACGCCAGTTCTTC
>NA|TRBJ2-2|TRBV3-1/TRBV3-2|NA
CASSQDTGIPGELFF
TGTGCCAGCAGCCAAGATACAGGGATACCCGGGGAGCTGTTTTTT
>TRBD1|TRBJ2-5|TRBV15|NA
CATSSTGTGRPWGQYF
TGTGCCACCAGCTCGACGGGGACAGGTCGACCGTGGGGCCAGTACTTC